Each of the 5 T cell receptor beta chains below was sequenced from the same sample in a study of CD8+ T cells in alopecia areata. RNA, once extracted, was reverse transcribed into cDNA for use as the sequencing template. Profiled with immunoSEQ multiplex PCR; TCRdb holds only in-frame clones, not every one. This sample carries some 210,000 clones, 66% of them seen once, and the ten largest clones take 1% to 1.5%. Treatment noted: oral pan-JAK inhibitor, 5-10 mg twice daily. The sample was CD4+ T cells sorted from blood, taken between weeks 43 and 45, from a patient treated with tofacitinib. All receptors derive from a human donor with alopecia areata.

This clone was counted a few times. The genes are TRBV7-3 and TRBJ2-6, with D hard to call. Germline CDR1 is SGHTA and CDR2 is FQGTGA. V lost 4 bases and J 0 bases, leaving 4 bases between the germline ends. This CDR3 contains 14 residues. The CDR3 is CASSSFSGANVLTF. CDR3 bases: TGTGCCAGCAGCTCCTTCTCTGGGGCCAACGTCCTGACTTTC.

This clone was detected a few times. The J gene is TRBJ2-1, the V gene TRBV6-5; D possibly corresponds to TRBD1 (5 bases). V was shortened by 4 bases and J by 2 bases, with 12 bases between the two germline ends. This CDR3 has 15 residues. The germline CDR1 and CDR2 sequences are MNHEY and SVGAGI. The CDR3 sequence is CASSFRQIPYNEQFF. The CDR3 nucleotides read TGTGCCAGCAGTTTTAGACAGATTCCCTACAATGAGCAGTTCTTC.

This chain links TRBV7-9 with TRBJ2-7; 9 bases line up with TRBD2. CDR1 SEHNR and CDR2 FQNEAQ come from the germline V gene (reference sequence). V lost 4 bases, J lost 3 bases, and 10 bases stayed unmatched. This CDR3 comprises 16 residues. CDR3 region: CASSWGQRGAGYEQYF. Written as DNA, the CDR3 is TGTGCCAGCAGCTGGGGGCAGCGGGGGGCCGGCTACGAGCAGTACTTC.

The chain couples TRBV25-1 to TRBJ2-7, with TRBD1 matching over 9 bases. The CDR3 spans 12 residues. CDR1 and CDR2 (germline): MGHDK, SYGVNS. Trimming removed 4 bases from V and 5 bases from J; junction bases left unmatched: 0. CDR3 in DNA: TGTGCCAGCAGTGGGGACAGGGACGAGCAGTACTTC. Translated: CASSGDRDEQYF.

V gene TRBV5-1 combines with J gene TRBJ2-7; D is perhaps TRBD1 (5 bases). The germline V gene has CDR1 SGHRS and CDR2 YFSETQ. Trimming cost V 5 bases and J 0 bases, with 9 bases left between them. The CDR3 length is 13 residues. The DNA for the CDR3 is TGCGCCAGCAGTACGGACAACTCCTACGAGCAGTACTTC. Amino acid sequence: CASSTDNSYEQYF.